One sample yielded the 14 T cell receptor beta chains listed below, sequenced in a study of STAT5B mutations in CD4+ large granular lymphocyte leukemia. Sequenced by immunoSEQ multiplex PCR; TCRdb stores in-frame clones only, minus some. The table records about 36,000 clones, about 80% of them present only once. The sample comprised CD4+ T cells from blood buffy coats. Every receptor here comes from a human donor in good health.

Only a few counts were recorded for this clone. This rearrangement joins TRBV5-8 to TRBJ1-2, with TRBD1 as a possible D gene (6 bases). The germline V gene encodes CDR1 SGHTS and CDR2 YDEGEE. Trimming stripped 2 bases from V and 3 bases from J, with 8 bases between. CDR3 length: 13 residues. DNA for the CDR3: TGTGCCAGCAGCTTTGGGGGGCACTATGGCTACACCTTC. As protein: CASSFGGHYGYTF. The full variable domain, rest sourced from reference TRBV5-8 and TRBJ1-2, is EAGVTQSPTHLIKTRGQQATLRCSPISGHTSVYWYQQALGLGLQFLLWYDEGEERNRGNFPPRFSGRQFPNYSSELNVNALELEDSALYLCASSFGGHYGYTFGSGTRLTVV.

This clone was counted a few times. The V gene is TRBV2, the J gene TRBJ2-7, with a possible D match to TRBD1 (6 bases). The CDR3 has 13 residues. In germline, CDR1 is SNHLY, CDR2 FYNNEI. The V gene lost 2 bases and the J gene lost 5 bases, with 10 bases spanning the gap. Written as DNA, the CDR3 is TGTGCCAGCAGTGAACTACAGGGCCACGAGCAGTACTTC. It encodes CASSELQGHEQYF.

The genes are TRBV5-8 and TRBJ1-4; 7 nucleotides agree with TRBD1. With V trimmed by 5 bases and J by 4 bases, 8 bases remained unmatched. This CDR3 spans 15 amino acids. From germline, CDR1 is SGHTS and CDR2 YDEGEE. CDR3 region: CASRPGTAYNEKLFF. The CDR3 DNA sequence: TGTGCCAGCAGACCCGGGACAGCGTATAATGAAAAACTGTTTTTT.

The V gene is TRBV18, the J gene TRBJ2-7; D remains unclear. Germline V gene lookup returns CDR1 KGHSH and CDR2 LQKENI. Trimming pared 0 bases from V and 2 bases from J, leaving 8 bases between. The CDR3 totals 14 residues. The CDR3 DNA sequence: TGTGCCAGCTCACCACCGCACAATACCTACGAGCAGTACTTC. It translates to CASSPPHNTYEQYF.

The V and J genes are TRBV18 and TRBJ1-4; no clear D gene. This CDR3 spans 15 amino acids. Per germline, CDR1 KGHSH and CDR2 LQKENI. The V end was cut by 4 bases, the J end by 0 bases, with 9 bases between. The CDR3 region is CASSQDRATNEKLFF. The CDR3 region has the DNA TGTGCCAGCTCACAGGACCGGGCAACTAATGAAAAACTGTTTTTT.

The V gene is TRBV7-2, the J gene TRBJ2-7, with TRBD2 identical over 8 bases. The CDR3 has 15 residues. Germline V gene data show CDR1 as SGHTA and CDR2 as FQGNSA. Trimming at V came to 5 bases and at J to 3 bases, leaving 9 bases not matched to a gene. The CDR3 DNA is TGTGCCAGCAGCCCAAGACTAGCGATGATCTACGAGCAGTACTTC. As protein: CASSPRLAMIYEQYF.

This chain connects TRBV5-6 to TRBJ2-3; 12 bases match TRBD1. CDR1 and CDR2 (germline): SGHDT, YYEEEE. CDR3 length equals 15 residues. Trimming took 4 bases from V and 4 from J; bases not matched to a gene: 4. CDR3 nucleotide sequence: TGTGCCAGCAGCGCCGGGACAGGGGGCCCAGATACGCAGTATTTT. This translates into CASSAGTGGPDTQYF.

In this sample, this clone turned up a few times. V usage is TRBV19 and J usage is TRBJ1-1; possibly TRBD1 for D (6 bases). Trimming shortened V by 7 bases and J by 1 base, and 7 bases separated the two germline ends. In germline, CDR1 is LNHDA, CDR2 SQIVND (reference sequence). CDR3 size: 12 residues. CDR3 in amino acids: CASKDRNTEAFF. CDR3 sequence (DNA): TGTGCCAGTAAGGACAGGAACACTGAAGCTTTCTTT.

The chain recombines TRBV11-2 with TRBJ1-4; D not certain. This CDR3 is built from 15 residues. Germline loops: CDR1 SGHAT, CDR2 FQNNGV. With 3 bases removed from V and 3 bases from J, the gap between germline ends came to 11 bases. The CDR3 loop is CASSLRYAANEKLFF. CDR3 in DNA: TGTGCCAGCAGCTTGAGGTATGCGGCTAATGAAAAACTGTTTTTT.

This clone turned up a few times. The rearrangement uses TRBV2 and TRBJ1-2; D call uncertain. Per the germline V gene, CDR1 is SNHLY and CDR2 is FYNNEI. The length of the CDR3 is 13 residues. Trimming cost V 2 bases and J 0 bases, with 4 bases left between them. CDR3 sequence: CASSESSNYGYTF. DNA for the CDR3: TGTGCCAGCAGTGAAAGTTCTAACTATGGCTACACCTTC.

The V call is TRBV6-5, the J call TRBJ1-5, with 7 positions matching TRBD1. The ends lost 6 bases at V and 6 bases at J; junction bases unmatched: 8. This CDR3 is built from 14 residues. CDR1 and CDR2 from the germline V gene are MNHEY and SVGAGI. CDR3 bases: TGTGCCAGCAGAACACGGACAGGACGTCAGCCCCAGCATTTT. Translation gives CASRTRTGRQPQHF.

J is TRBJ2-3 and V is TRBV14; unclear D gene. The ends were cut back, 5 bases at V and 4 bases at J, with 13 bases in the middle. The germline CDR1 and CDR2 sequences are SGHDN and FVKESK. This CDR3 is built from 14 residues. The CDR3 loop reads CASSTWTVADTQYF. In DNA, the CDR3 is TGTGCCAGCAGCACCTGGACCGTAGCAGATACGCAGTATTTT.

This sequence joins TRBV7-8 and TRBJ2-7; 7 bases agree with TRBD2. The CDR3 has 16 residues. The germline V gene encodes CDR1 SGHVS and CDR2 FQNEAQ. The trim removed 5 bases at V and 2 bases at J, leaving 12 bases unmatched. This chain's CDR3 is CASSPAGAGSPYEQYF. CDR3 bases: TGTGCCAGCAGCCCGGCGGGAGCGGGTTCTCCCTACGAGCAGTACTTC.

The chain has TRBV6-5 and TRBJ1-1; D unclear. This CDR3 is 14 amino acids long. The V gene lost 6 bases and the J gene lost 3 bases, with 14 bases spanning the gap. Germline V gene data show CDR1 as MNHEY and CDR2 as SVGAGI. The CDR3 bases are TGTGCCAGCAGAAGCCCCGGGCCTTACACTGAAGCTTTCTTT. It is translated as CASRSPGPYTEAFF.